The entry below describes one T cell receptor beta chain. It lacks a known antigen. Base qualities were left out, and no much larger clone turns up one base away. This sample is part of a study of beta chain features in type 1 diabetes (dated by TCRdb to the late 2010s). About the full investigation: Mean age, gender distribution, total cell number and subset yield were not different between patients and healthy donors. A total of under 120,000,000 sorted cells were examined across all samples, and RNA yield correlated strongly with the number of cells per subset. The study compared TCRB repertoires of sorted circulating CD4+ T cell subsets between recently diagnosed type 1 diabetes patients and matched healthy donors. Whereas all 28 donors provided naive and central memory subsets, regulatory and stem cell-like memory subsets were isolated from just 8 patients and roughly 8 healthy donors.

Findings and caveats that apply to the study as a whole: Because cDNA was sequenced instead of genomic DNA, highly expressing activated cells could be over-represented, though the groups showed no difference in activation or CD3 levels. In all four CD4+ subsets, TCRB CDR3 length was moderately but significantly shorter in type 1 diabetes patients. Because small numbers of individuals were included in the HLA sub-analyses, any influence of HLA type on TCRB rearrangement was left unresolved. Naive, central memory and regulatory TCRB repertoires appeared to be more similar among patients than among healthy donors. PCR might favor shorter templates, but patient and control samples were amplified and corrected together, so any skew would affect both groups equally. At VDJ recombination sites, patients with type 1 diabetes made fewer insertions and deleted more nucleotides, a pattern implying thymic rearrangement abnormalities.

The entire isolated RNA was reverse transcribed using the High Capacity cDNA Reverse Transcription Kit, and thus expressed TCRB transcripts were sequenced. Deep immunoSEQ sequencing was applied to naive, central memory and regulatory T cell samples, giving an average of around 3.8 million total reads per sample. After sorted cells were lysed in RLT buffer, RNA was extracted with DNase-treated RNeasy Micro or Mini kits, with the choice depending on cell number. Each cell subset was processed separately to prevent cross-contamination, with patient and healthy donor samples processed together. The immunoSEQ multiplex PCR was used to amplify TCRB sequences from cDNA, generating 87-bp fragments that spanned the CDR3 region. Sequencing of the amplicons was done on the Illumina HiSeq platform. Per the source publication's procedure: Synthetic template baselines were used to correct PCR bias computationally, reads within Hamming distance 2 were collapsed together, and singletons that could not be merged were discarded. Reads were aligned against IMGT so that V, D and J genes, CDR3 length and insertions or deletions at six rearrangement sites could be assigned. Within each subset, clonotype counts were normalized to sorted cell number, after which true diversity and Gini coefficients were computed with the tcR R package. The overlap coefficient, calculated on TCRB nucleotide sequences, was used to measure repertoire sharing. Here the immuneACCESS table is served through TCRdb, limited to in-frame sequences with V and J called. Missing clones are a known gap in these copies; in checked studies unresolved V genes cover under half, and the rest lacks a known reason. V and J calls and clone size are given by that table; D and trimming were obtained from the DNA. The sample contains almost 350,000 clones, over 7% of them found a single time. The ten largest clones add up to about 1% of the sample.

As encoded in the germline V gene, CDR1 is LGHNA while CDR2 is YNFKEQ. Including cysteine and phenylalanine, the CDR3 has 14 amino acids. Only the CDR3 DNA stays, 42 bases, in frame from base 1. Trimming costs V 1 base and J 4 bases, and their ends lie 7 bases apart. Each donor gave one peripheral blood draw, about 100 mL on average, collected into heparinised tubes. A BD FACSAria II and a panel including CD45RO, CCR7, CD25, CD127, CD95 and CD27 were used to sort naive, central memory, regulatory and stem cell-like memory CD4+ T cells. Purity was above 98% for every sorted population. PBMCs were separated immediately by Lymphoprep density gradient centrifugation and were stained directly, without being cultured. So that batch effects would be minimized, each experiment stained and sorted samples in pairs, pairing one healthy donor with one patient.

The sequence is built from TRBV4-2 and TRBJ1-4; no D gene can be assigned with confidence. The sample consisted of central memory CD4+ T cells from blood. The source of this sequence is a man younger than 45 with type 1 diabetes. The CDR3 sequence is CASSQGTSNEKLFF. In nucleotides, the sequence is TGTGCCAGCAGCCAAGGAACTAGTAATGAAAAACTGTTTTTT.